The 13 T cell receptor beta chains below come from one sample, sequenced in a study of T-cell memory formation after mild COVID-19. Via MiXCR, TCRdb re-called the 5' RACE reads, giving one row per CDR3 protein. The repertoire holds around 340,000 distinct CDR3 sequences, with roughly 13% as singletons. Sequenced sample: PBMCs or a T cell subset sorted from them (not recorded which). The source of these receptors is a man aged 18 to 29 who had mild COVID-19 (a few samples of this study predate the infection). Cell type and time point are not known.

The CDR3 region has the DNA TGCAGTGTCCAGGGGGAGGTCGGGGAGCTGTTTTTT. Its protein product is CSVQGEVGELFF. The gene calls are TRBV20-1 and TRBJ2-2; tentatively, D is TRBD1 (7 bases). Germline V gene lookup returns CDR1 DFQATT and CDR2 SNEGSKA (reference sequence). This CDR3 comprises 12 residues. The ends were cut back, 7 bases at V and 7 bases at J, with 13 bases in the middle.

The chain couples TRBV19 to TRBJ1-5, with D possibly being TRBD1 (6 bases). V was cut by 3 bases and J by 1 base, with 16 bases left in between. Germline CDR1 and CDR2: LNHDA and SQIVND (reference sequence). The CDR3 totals 17 residues. The CDR3 DNA sequence: TGTGCCAGTAGTATCGGAGTCGGCAGGGGCAGCAATCAGCCCCAGCATTTT. Translated, it gives CASSIGVGRGSNQPQHF.

This clonotype was found many times. The gene calls are TRBV7-7 and TRBJ2-5, with D possibly matching TRBD2 (6 bases). Germline V gives CDR1 SSHAT, CDR2 FNYEAQ (reference sequence). V was cut by 2 bases and J by 3 bases, with 13 bases left in between. There are 15 residues in the CDR3. The CDR3 reads CASSLRRGSEETQYF. In DNA, the CDR3 is TGTGCCAGCAGCTTACGCCGGGGGTCCGAAGAGACCCAGTACTTC. Variable domain in full (rest from reference TRBV7-7 and TRBJ2-5): GAGVSQSPRYKVTKRGQDVTLRCDPISSHATLYWYQQALGQGPEFLTYFNYEAQPDKSGLPSDRFSAERPEGSISTLTIQRTEQRDSAMYRCASSLRRGSEETQYFGPGTRLLVL.

This clonotype was seen a handful of times. The rearrangement uses TRBV18 and TRBJ1-5; D is ambiguous. V lost 6 bases and J lost 0, with 21 bases in between. The CDR3 contains 18 residues. Germline V gene data show CDR1 as KGHSH and CDR2 as LQKENI. CDR3 in DNA: TGTGCCAGCTCCGTTCTCCGGCAGTCATCGTATAGCAATCAGCCCCAGCATTTT. Translated, it gives CASSVLRQSSYSNQPQHF.

The chain links TRBV12-3 or TRBV12-4 to TRBJ2-1, with 8 bases matching TRBD1. There are 15 residues in the CDR3. The J segment lost 7 bases and the V segment lost 3 bases, leaving 8 bases of the junction unmatched. In DNA, the CDR3 is TGTGCCAGCAGTTTCCGGGACAGGCCGGGGAATGAGCAGTTCTTC. It encodes CASSFRDRPGNEQFF.

This clonotype was seen ten or more times. J is TRBJ2-7 and V is TRBV5-1; D is possibly TRBD1 (5 bases). Germline V gene sequence: CDR1 SGHRS, CDR2 YFSETQ. CDR3 length equals 16 residues. V dropped 5 bases and J dropped 2 bases, with 20 bases sitting between them. As DNA, the CDR3 is TGCGCCAGCAGTACGTCAGGGTCAATCCCCCCCTACGAGCAGTACTTC. It encodes CASSTSGSIPPYEQYF.

This chain links TRBV4-2 with TRBJ2-1, with D tentatively TRBD2 (6 bases). In germline, CDR1 is LGHNA, CDR2 YNFKEQ. The V gene lost 1 base and the J gene lost 7 bases, with 20 bases spanning the gap. This CDR3 has 17 residues. CDR3 protein: CASSQAPPGGAGNEQFF. CDR3 sequence (DNA): TGTGCCAGCAGCCAAGCGCCCCCTGGCGGGGCAGGGAATGAGCAGTTCTTC.

The rearrangement uses TRBV25-1 and TRBJ2-7; D is unresolved. V lost 4 bases and J lost 6, with 10 bases in between. Germline V gene lookup returns CDR1 MGHDK and CDR2 SYGVNS. The CDR3 sequence is 12 residues long. The chain's CDR3 is CASSAPSLEQYF. The CDR3 DNA follows: TGTGCCAGCAGTGCCCCGTCTCTCGAGCAGTACTTC.

In its sample, this clonotype was seen a few times. The chain joins TRBV6-1 to TRBJ2-5; D perhaps matches TRBD1 (6 bases). The CDR3 covers 14 residues. Trimming took off 4 bases at V and 2 bases at J, with 11 bases between the two ends. Germline CDR1 MNHNS, CDR2 SASEGT. The CDR3 DNA reads TGTGCCAGCAGTGCGGGACACGCACAAGAGACCCAGTACTTC. It codes for CASSAGHAQETQYF.

This clonotype has a handful of counts. The gene calls are TRBV11-2 and TRBJ1-6; D not resolved. The ends were cut back, 5 bases at V and 0 bases at J, with 11 bases in the middle. Germline-derived CDR1 and CDR2 are SGHAT and FQNNGV. The CDR3 runs 16 residues. CDR3 in DNA: TGTGCCAGCAGCCTTATACAGAGCTCCTATAATTCACCCCTCCACTTT. It specifies CASSLIQSSYNSPLHF.

The chain has TRBV28 and TRBJ1-4, with 7 bases that match TRBD1. The V segment lost 4 bases and the J segment 8 bases; nucleotides outside the gene matches: 10. The CDR3 runs 15 residues. Per germline, CDR1 MDHEN and CDR2 SYDVKM. In DNA, the CDR3 is TGTGCCAGCAGTTCCGACAGGGAATCGGGGGAAAAACTGTTTTTT. The encoded protein is CASSSDRESGEKLFF.

This clonotype was picked up a small number of times. The chain combines TRBV5-6 with TRBJ1-1; TRBD1 is a possible D gene (5 bases). The CDR3 has 12 residues. With 2 bases removed from V and 8 bases from J, the gap between germline ends came to 10 bases. CDR1 and CDR2 from the germline V gene are SGHDT and YYEEEE. CDR3: CASSLIRTEAFF. The CDR3 coding sequence is TGTGCCAGCAGCTTAATCCGGACAGAAGCTTTCTTT.

This clonotype was picked up a small number of times. This chain uses TRBV4-1 with TRBJ2-7; D gene uncertain. Per germline, CDR1 MGHRA and CDR2 YSYEKL. This CDR3 spans 14 amino acids. The V end lost 1 base, the J end lost 3 bases, and 10 bases lay between the germline ends. CDR3 DNA sequence: TGCGCCAGCAGCCAAGCGGACGGTGACTACGAGCAGTACGTC. Its protein is CASSQADGDYEQYV.